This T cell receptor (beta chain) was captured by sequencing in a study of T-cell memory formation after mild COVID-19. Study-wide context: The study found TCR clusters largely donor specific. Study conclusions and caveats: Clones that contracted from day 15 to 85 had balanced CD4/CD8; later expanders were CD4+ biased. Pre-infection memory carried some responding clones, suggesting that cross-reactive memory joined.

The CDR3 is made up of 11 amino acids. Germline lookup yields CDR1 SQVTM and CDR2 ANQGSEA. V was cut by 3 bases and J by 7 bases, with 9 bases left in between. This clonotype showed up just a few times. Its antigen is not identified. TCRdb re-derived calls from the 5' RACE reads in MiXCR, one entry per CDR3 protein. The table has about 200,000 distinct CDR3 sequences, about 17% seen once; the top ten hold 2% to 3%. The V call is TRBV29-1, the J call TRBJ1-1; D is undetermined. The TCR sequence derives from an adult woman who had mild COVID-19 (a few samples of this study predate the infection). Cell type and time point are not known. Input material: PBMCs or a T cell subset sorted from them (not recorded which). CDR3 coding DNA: TGCAGCGTTGAGGACGGGAATGAAGCTTTCTTT. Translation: CSVEDGNEAFF.